One and the same sample provided the 32 T cell receptor beta chains below, sequenced in a study of PD-L1 blockade in urothelial cancer. As to time point: peripheral blood 6 weeks after treatment start. Repertoires were generated with immunoSEQ multiplex PCR, while TCRdb's copy carries only in-frame clones and drops some. This table has about 46,000 clones, about 85% appearing once. Sequencing used PBMCs, obtained around atezolizumab (anti-PD-L1) treatment. Receptors were obtained from a man aged 50-60 years with urothelial cancer.

The chain carries TRBV18 and TRBJ2-3; 11 bases fit TRBD2. After removal of 1 base from V and 6 bases from J, the junction contained 3 bases not matched to a gene. The CDR3 sequence is 15 residues long. Germline CDR1 reads KGHSH; CDR2 reads LQKENI. In DNA form, the CDR3 reads TGTGCCAGCTCACCACTAGCGGGGGGGCTGGATACGCAGTATTTT. Its protein product is CASSPLAGGLDTQYF.

This clone appeared a few times. The chain couples TRBV11-2 to TRBJ2-1; a possible D gene is TRBD2 (6 bases). The CDR3 length is 14 residues. Between the trimmed V and J ends, which lost 1 base and 7 bases, there was a span of 11 bases. Germline V gives CDR1 SGHAT, CDR2 FQNNGV. As DNA, the CDR3 is TGTGCCAGCAGCTTAGCGGGGGTTTTTAATGAGCAGTTCTTC. This sequence encodes CASSLAGVFNEQFF.

The gene calls are TRBV6-5 and TRBJ2-5; a weak D match, TRBD2 (5 bases). The V end lost 9 bases, the J end lost 5 bases, and 19 bases lay between the germline ends. CDR1 MNHEY and CDR2 SVGAGI come from the germline V gene. The CDR3 sequence is 14 residues long. The CDR3 sequence: CASTKAGLGETQYF. The CDR3 DNA is TGTGCCAGTACGAAGGCGGGTCTGGGGGAGACCCAGTACTTC.

The chain is built from TRBV7-6 and TRBJ2-2; TRBD1 agrees at 7 bases. Germline CDR1 SGHVS, CDR2 FNYEAQ. After removal of 3 bases from V and 3 bases from J, the junction contained 13 bases not matched to a gene. There are 18 residues in the CDR3. The CDR3 DNA sequence: TGTGCCAGCAGCTTTAACCTCCCGACAGGGACATACACCGGGGAGCTGTTTTTT. This gives the protein CASSFNLPTGTYTGELFF.

The chain carries TRBV5-1 and TRBJ2-3, with 12 bases lining up with TRBD2. The junction had 3 bases not matched to a gene; V was cut back by 4 bases and J by 3 bases. From germline, CDR1 is SGHRS and CDR2 YFSETQ. The CDR3 contains 15 residues. The CDR3 sequence: CASSIGLAGTDTQYF. For the CDR3, the DNA is TGCGCCAGCAGCATTGGACTAGCGGGAACAGATACGCAGTATTTT.

This clone was recorded once. The V and J genes are TRBV10-1 and TRBJ2-5; TRBD1 matches 7 bases. There are 14 residues in the CDR3. The germline CDR1 and CDR2 sequences are WNHNN and SYGVQD (reference sequence). V was pared by 2 bases and J by 1 base, with 1 base of the junction left unmatched. The CDR3 DNA reads TGCGCCAGCAGTGAGAACAGGGGCCAAGAGACCCAGTACTTC. The encoded protein is CASSENRGQETQYF.

As DNA, the CDR3 is TGTGCCAGCAGCGTAGGAGGAACTAATGAGCAGTTCTTC. Protein product: CASSVGGTNEQFF. The chain links TRBV9 to TRBJ2-1; D is undetermined. The CDR3 extends over 13 amino acids. In germline, CDR1 is SGDLS, CDR2 YYNGEE. V was trimmed by 0 bases and J by 7 bases, leaving 8 bases between them.

This chain joins TRBV6-6 and TRBJ2-5; D ambiguous. V lost 2 bases, J lost 2 bases, and 9 bases lay in between. Germline V gene sequence: CDR1 MNHNY, CDR2 SVGAGI (reference sequence). The CDR3 covers 14 residues. The CDR3 loop reads CASSYTGLQETQYF. The DNA for the CDR3 is TGTGCCAGCAGTTACACGGGTCTACAAGAGACCCAGTACTTC.

The sample holds one count of this clone. The genes are TRBV14 and TRBJ2-1, with D perhaps TRBD2 (7 bases). This CDR3 spans 17 amino acids. CDR1 is SGHDN and CDR2 is FVKESK in the germline V gene. V dropped 1 base and J dropped 4 bases, with 17 bases sitting between them. The CDR3 sequence is CASSQVRRGGGYNEQFF. The CDR3 DNA is TGTGCCAGCAGCCAAGTGCGAAGGGGGGGAGGGTACAATGAGCAGTTCTTC.

This sequence joins TRBV5-4 and TRBJ1-3; 10 bases agree with TRBD1. CDR1 and CDR2 from the germline V gene are SGHNT and YYREEE (reference sequence). The CDR3 length is 15 residues. Trimming cost V 2 bases and J 4 bases; bases outside gene matches: 3. The CDR3 spells CASSFDRGLGNTIYF. The DNA for the CDR3 is TGTGCCAGCAGCTTCGACAGGGGGCTAGGAAACACCATATATTTT.

This rearrangement joins TRBV18 to TRBJ1-1; D is unclear. The CDR3 has 14 amino acids. V shed 2 bases and J shed 6 bases, with 13 bases lying between them. Germline assignment: CDR1 KGHSH and CDR2 LQKENI. The CDR3 nucleotides read TGTGCCAGCTCACCATACGAGGGCGACGCTGAAGCTTTCTTT. Protein product: CASSPYEGDAEAFF.

This chain connects TRBV11-2 to TRBJ2-7; TRBD1 is a possible D gene (5 bases). Between the trimmed V and J ends, which lost 3 bases and 1 base, there was a span of 10 bases. The CDR3 is made up of 14 amino acids. Germline CDR1 reads SGHAT; CDR2 reads FQNNGV. CDR3 in amino acids: CASSLDTASYEQYF. CDR3 coding DNA: TGTGCCAGCAGCTTGGACACTGCATCCTACGAGCAGTACTTC.

Only a few counts were recorded for this clone. The chain employs TRBV5-1 and TRBJ2-3, with 9 nucleotides matching TRBD2. The V and J ends lost 0 bases and 5 bases, in that order; junction bases with no gene match: 7. Germline lookup yields CDR1 SGHRS and CDR2 YFSETQ. The CDR3 contains 16 residues. The DNA for the CDR3 is TGCGCCAGCAGCTTGGGTAATAGCGGGAGTAAAGATACGCAGTATTTT. Translated: CASSLGNSGSKDTQYF.

This chain uses TRBV30 with TRBJ1-2; D possibly corresponds to TRBD1 (6 bases). Between the trimmed V and J ends, which lost 3 bases and 4 bases, there was a span of 15 bases. The germline gives CDR1 GTSNPN, CDR2 SVGIG (reference sequence). The CDR3 spans 14 residues. CDR3 region: CAWSDRIGGYGYTF. The CDR3 region has the DNA TGTGCCTGGAGCGACAGGATAGGGGGCTATGGCTACACCTTC.

This CDR3 is CASSPYWNTEAFF. The CDR3 DNA reads TGTGCCAGCAGCCCGTACTGGAACACTGAAGCTTTCTTT. The chain carries TRBV14 and TRBJ1-1, with D hard to call. V was shortened by 4 bases and J by 1 base, with 7 bases between the two germline ends. CDR1 is SGHDN, CDR2 FVKESK, per germline. The CDR3 spans 13 residues.

This chain uses TRBV28 with TRBJ2-3; TRBD1 matches 9 bases. Germline V lookup: CDR1 MDHEN, CDR2 SYDVKM. Trimming at V came to 3 bases and at J to 2 bases, leaving 18 bases not matched to a gene. This CDR3 comprises 20 residues. CDR3: CASSFSWTGELFTSTDTQYF. The CDR3 DNA follows: TGTGCCAGCAGTTTTTCTTGGACAGGGGAGCTATTTACCTCCACAGATACGCAGTATTTT.

This clone was counted only a few times. This chain uses TRBV4-2 with TRBJ1-3, with D hard to call. V lost 1 base, J lost 4 bases, and 14 bases lay in between. This CDR3 region has 16 residues. The germline gives CDR1 LGHNA, CDR2 YNFKEQ. CDR3 in DNA: TGTGCCAGCAGCCAAGGACACGGGATCAGCGGAAACACCATATATTTT. As protein: CASSQGHGISGNTIYF.

V is TRBV4-3 and J is TRBJ1-1; D is unclear. This CDR3 is 13 amino acids long. In germline, CDR1 is LGHNA, CDR2 YSLEER. V shed 4 bases and J shed 1 base, with 7 bases lying between them. CDR3 loop: CASSPEENTEAFF. Here the CDR3 DNA reads TGCGCCAGCAGCCCCGAGGAGAACACTGAAGCTTTCTTT.

In this sample, this clone turned up once. The gene calls are TRBV5-1 and TRBJ2-1, with a weak D call TRBD1 (5 bases). CDR1 and CDR2 from the germline V gene are SGHRS and YFSETQ. CDR3 length equals 14 residues. The V end lost 6 bases, the J end lost 3 bases, and 13 bases lay between the germline ends. CDR3 coding DNA: TGCGCCAGCAAAGCAGGGTCCCTCTACAATGAGCAGTTCTTC. It translates to CASKAGSLYNEQFF.

The V gene is TRBV6-5, the J gene TRBJ2-3, with D maybe TRBD1 (5 bases). The V end was cut by 0 bases, the J end by 1 base, with 11 bases between. Germline V gives CDR1 MNHEY, CDR2 SVGAGI. This CDR3 region has 16 residues. The CDR3 sequence: CASSYSIAGRTDTQYF. The CDR3 bases are TGTGCCAGCAGTTACTCGATAGCAGGGCGCACAGATACGCAGTATTTT.

The chain couples TRBV5-6 to TRBJ2-7; TRBD2 matches at 11 bases. J lost 0 bases, V lost 4 bases, and 6 bases had no gene match. Per germline, CDR1 SGHDT and CDR2 YYEEEE. CDR3 length: 16 residues. This CDR3 is CASSPPGLAGSYEQYF. CDR3 sequence (DNA): TGTGCCAGCAGCCCACCCGGACTAGCGGGCTCCTACGAGCAGTACTTC.

The chain employs TRBV27 and TRBJ1-2, with D possibly TRBD1 on 5 matching bases. Germline CDR1 is MNHEY and CDR2 is SMNVEV (reference sequence). Trimming stripped 3 bases from V and 6 bases from J, with 11 bases between. CDR3 size: 13 residues. The CDR3 DNA reads TGTGCCAGCAGTTTTACCACGGGGGATGGCTACACCTTC. This encodes CASSFTTGDGYTF.

J is TRBJ2-7 and V is TRBV7-6, with 9 bases matching TRBD1. Unmatched junction bases numbered 5, after V lost 5 bases and J lost 3 bases. The CDR3 totals 14 residues. CDR1 SGHVS and CDR2 FNYEAQ come from the germline V gene. Here the CDR3 DNA reads TGTGCCAGCAGCCTGGGACAGGGAGTCTACGAGCAGTACTTC. Its protein product is CASSLGQGVYEQYF.

V and J are TRBV19 and TRBJ1-2; 8 bases align to TRBD1. V lost 3 bases to trimming and J lost 7 bases; unmatched junction nucleotides: 7. CDR1 and CDR2 from the germline V gene are LNHDA and SQIVND (reference sequence). The CDR3 length is 14 residues. CDR3: CASSIPGGVGGYTF. CDR3 coding DNA: TGTGCCAGTAGTATTCCAGGGGGCGTCGGTGGCTACACCTTC. Full variable domain (outside the CDR3, taken from reference TRBV19 and TRBJ1-2): DGGITQSPKYLFRKEGQNVTLSCEQNLNHDAMYWYRQDPGQGLRLIYYSQIVNDFQKGDIAEGYSVSREKKESFPLTVTSAQKNPTAFYLCASSIPGGVGGYTFGSGTRLTVV.

This clone was found a few times. The V call is TRBV10-1, the J call TRBJ2-4; the D gene is possibly TRBD1 (6 bases). The V gene's germline CDR1 is WNHNN and CDR2 SYGVQD (reference sequence). V lost 0 bases and J 3 bases, leaving 15 bases between the germline ends. The CDR3 has 17 residues. This CDR3 is CASSESGTGWDKNIQYF. CDR3 coding DNA: TGCGCCAGCAGTGAGTCAGGAACAGGGTGGGACAAAAACATTCAGTACTTC.

CDR3: CASSPLDRAQYEQYF. CDR3 DNA sequence: TGTGCCAGCAGCCCCCTGGACAGGGCGCAATACGAGCAGTACTTC. The chain has TRBV11-2 and TRBJ2-7, with TRBD1 identical over 8 bases. Unmatched junction bases numbered 10, after V lost 5 bases and J lost 4 bases. The CDR3 is 15 residues long. Germline assignment: CDR1 SGHAT and CDR2 FQNNGV.

The chain is built from TRBV7-8 and TRBJ1-2; TRBD1 might be the D (5 bases). Germline-derived CDR1 and CDR2 are SGHVS and FQNEAQ. The CDR3 is 15 residues long. V was clipped by 0 bases and J by 6 bases, with 14 bases between them. CDR3 sequence reads: CASSLALQQANGYTF. The CDR3 DNA reads as TGTGCCAGCAGCTTAGCTTTGCAACAGGCCAATGGCTACACCTTC.

Remarks on this clone: A junction boundary mismatches the germline segment, possibly from a read error. This chain uses TRBV4-1 with TRBJ2-5, with a possible D match to TRBD2 (6 bases). The CDR3 sequence is 15 residues long. From germline, CDR1 is MGHRA and CDR2 YSYEKL. CDR3 DNA: TGCGCCAGCAGTCAAGGCTGGGGGGTGGGAGAGACCCAGTACTTC. Its protein is CASSQGWGVGETQYF.

V is TRBV28 and J is TRBJ2-5; D possibly corresponds to TRBD1 (6 bases). With 2 bases removed from V and 7 bases from J, the gap between germline ends came to 11 bases. The CDR3 runs 13 residues. Germline values: CDR1 MDHEN, CDR2 SYDVKM. CDR3 sequence (DNA): TGTGCCAGCAGTTTAGGACAGATGGTGACCCAGTACTTC. It codes for CASSLGQMVTQYF. Complete variable domain (other parts from reference TRBV28 and TRBJ2-5): DVKVTQSSRYLVKRTGEKVFLECVQDMDHENMFWYRQDPGLGLRLIYFSYDVKMKEKGDIPEGYSVSREKKERFSLILESASTNQTSMYLCASSLGQMVTQYFGPGTRLLVL.

The gene calls are TRBV30 and TRBJ2-7, with a tentative D call TRBD2 (6 bases). CDR3 length: 16 residues. Deletions cut 5 bases from V and 5 bases from J, with 25 bases between. Germline V CDR1 and CDR2: GTSNPN, SVGIG (reference sequence). Here the CDR3 reads CAWAGGFREYDDEQYF. The DNA for the CDR3 is TGTGCCTGGGCTGGCGGATTCCGGGAGTATGACGACGAGCAGTACTTC.

The chain combines TRBV5-5 with TRBJ2-1; 9 bases fit TRBD1. With 0 bases clipped from V and 2 bases from J, the junction kept 0 bases outside the gene matches. The CDR3 has 15 amino acids. The germline CDR1 and CDR2 sequences are SGHKS and YYEKEE (reference sequence). The CDR3 nucleotides are TGTGCCAGCAGCTTGGGACAGGGGGCCTACAATGAGCAGTTCTTC. Its translation is CASSLGQGAYNEQFF.

This chain joins TRBV19 and TRBJ1-2; D ambiguous. CDR3 length: 12 amino acids. CDR1 and CDR2 from the germline V gene are LNHDA and SQIVND (reference sequence). V lost 3 bases and J 7 bases, leaving 9 bases between the germline ends. The chain's CDR3 is CASSIVAGGYTF. CDR3 in DNA: TGTGCCAGTAGTATCGTGGCGGGTGGCTACACCTTC.